Below, 5 T cell receptor beta chains from the same sample are listed, as sequenced in a study of neoadjuvant anti-PD-1 for oral cavity cancer. The time point here: after neoadjuvant nivolumab, at surgical resection. Clones were sequenced by immunoSEQ multiplex PCR, and TCRdb holds only the in-frame ones, with some missing. The repertoire holds over 10,000 clones, around 66% seen once, with approximately 2.8% in the top ten. The sample consisted of PBMCs, taken after nivolumab (anti-PD-1) treatment. These receptors originate from a person between 40 and 85 years old with oral cavity squamous cell carcinoma.

Only a few counts were recorded for this clone. V is TRBV27 and J is TRBJ1-2; TRBD1 matches at 7 bases. This CDR3 is 14 amino acids long. The trim removed 7 bases at V and 5 bases at J, leaving 10 bases unmatched. Looked up from germline, CDR1 is MNHEY and CDR2 is SMNVEV (reference sequence). CDR3 region: CASKGGDRLYGYTF. In nucleotides, the CDR3 is TGTGCCAGCAAAGGGGGCGACAGGCTATATGGCTACACCTTC.

This clone came up once. This chain connects TRBV19 to TRBJ2-2, with D tentatively TRBD1 (6 bases). Trimming left V 7 bases short and J 1 base short, with 10 bases between. This CDR3 has 14 amino acids. Germline V gene lookup returns CDR1 LNHDA and CDR2 SQIVND (reference sequence). CDR3 region: CASTTGGNTGELFF. Here the CDR3 DNA reads TGTGCCAGTACGACAGGCGGGAACACCGGGGAGCTGTTTTTT.

In its sample, this clone was seen a few times. The CDR3 sequence is CASRSGASANTGELFF. In DNA form, the CDR3 reads TGTGCCAGCAGGTCTGGTGCATCAGCGAACACCGGGGAGCTGTTTTTT. The chain couples TRBV11-2 to TRBJ2-2; D is uncertain. Per the germline V gene, CDR1 is SGHAT and CDR2 is FQNNGV. V shed 6 bases and J shed 0 bases, with 14 bases lying between them. The CDR3 has 16 amino acids. The full variable domain, completed using reference TRBV11-2 and TRBJ2-2, is EAGVAQSPRYKIIEKRQSVAFWCNPISGHATLYWYQQILGQGPKLLIQFQNNGVVDDSQLPKDRFSAERLKGVDSTLKIQPAKLEDSAVYLCASRSGASANTGELFFGEGSRLTVL.

The chain is built from TRBV19 and TRBJ2-7, with 8 bases lining up with TRBD1. The CDR3 totals 14 residues. With V trimmed by 6 bases and J by 3 bases, 7 bases remained unmatched. CDR1 and CDR2 from the germline V gene are LNHDA and SQIVND (reference sequence). The CDR3 DNA is TGTGCCAGTAGCGACAGGGGTGGGGGCTACGAGCAGTACTTC. Protein product: CASSDRGGGYEQYF.

There are a few counts of this clone. DNA of the CDR3: TGTGCCAGTAGTATATTTTCGCTCTCTGGGGCCAACGTCCTGACTTTC. It specifies CASSIFSLSGANVLTF. This chain links TRBV19 with TRBJ2-6; D is uncertain. Germline V CDR1 and CDR2: LNHDA, SQIVND (reference sequence). The ends were cut back, 2 bases at V and 0 bases at J, with 8 bases in the middle. The CDR3 is 16 residues long.